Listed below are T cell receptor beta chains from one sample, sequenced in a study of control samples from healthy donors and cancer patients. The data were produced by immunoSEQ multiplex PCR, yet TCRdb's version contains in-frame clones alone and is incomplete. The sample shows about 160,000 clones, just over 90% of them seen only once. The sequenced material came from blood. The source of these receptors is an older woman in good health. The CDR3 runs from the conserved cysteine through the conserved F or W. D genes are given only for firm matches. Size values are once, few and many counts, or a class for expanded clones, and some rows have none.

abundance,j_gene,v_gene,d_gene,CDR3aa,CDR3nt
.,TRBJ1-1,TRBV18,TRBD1,CASSPLTGETEAFF,TGTGCCAGCTCACCCTTGACAGGGGAAACTGAAGCTTTCTTT
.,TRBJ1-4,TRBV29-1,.,CSANGGFATNEKLFF,TGCAGCGCTAATGGGGGTTTCGCAACTAATGAAAAACTGTTTTTT
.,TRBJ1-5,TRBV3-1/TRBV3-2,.,CASSVQGNQPQHF,TGTGCCAGCAGTGTGCAGGGCAATCAGCCCCAGCATTTT
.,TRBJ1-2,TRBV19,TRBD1,CASSRRQGASVDGYTF,TGTGCCAGTAGCCGACGACAGGGGGCGAGTGTCGATGGCTACACCTTC
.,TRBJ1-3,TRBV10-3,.,CAISDSFSGNTIYF,TGTGCCATCAGTGACTCATTCTCTGGAAACACCATATATTTT
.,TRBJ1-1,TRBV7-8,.,CASSLGLGGITEAFF,TGTGCCAGCAGCTTAGGGCTGGGGGGGATCACTGAAGCTTTCTTT
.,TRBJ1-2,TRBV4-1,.,CASSPHYGYTF,TGCGCCAGCAGTCCCCACTATGGCTACACCTTC
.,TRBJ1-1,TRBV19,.,CASSIRTPREAFF,TGTGCCAGTAGTATTCGTACACCCCGAGAGGCTTTCTTT
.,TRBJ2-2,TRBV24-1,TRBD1,CATSGRDRDGTGELFF,TGTGCCACCAGTGGCAGGGACAGGGACGGGACCGGGGAGCTGTTTTTT
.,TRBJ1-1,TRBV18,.,CASSPTGEGWTEAFF,TGTGCCAGCTCACCAACGGGGGAAGGATGGACTGAAGCTTTCTTT
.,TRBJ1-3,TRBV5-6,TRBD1,CASSRGQSSGNTIYF,TGTGCCAGCAGCCGGGGACAGAGCTCTGGAAACACCATATATTTT
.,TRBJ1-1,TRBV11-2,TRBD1,CASSLDHNTGGRGTEAFF,TGTGCCAGCAGCTTAGATCACAACACAGGGGGCAGAGGCACTGAAGCTTTCTTT
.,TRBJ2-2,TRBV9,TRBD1,CASSVDRGFAGELFF,TGTGCCAGCAGCGTAGACAGGGGGTTCGCCGGGGAGCTGTTTTTT
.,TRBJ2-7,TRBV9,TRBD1,CASSRTGTGAVYEQYF,TGTGCCAGCAGCCGAACCGGGACAGGGGCCGTCTACGAGCAGTACTTC
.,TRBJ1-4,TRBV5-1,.,CASSLVGGKDEKLFF,TGCGCCAGCAGCTTGGTCGGGGGGAAGGATGAAAAACTGTTTTTT
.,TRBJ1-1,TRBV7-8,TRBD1,CASSLAGVRGLTEAFF,TGTGCCAGCAGCTTAGCCGGAGTCAGGGGGCTCACTGAAGCTTTCTTT
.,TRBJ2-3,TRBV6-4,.,CASSAGPDAQYF,TGTGCCAGCAGTGCAGGTCCAGATGCGCAGTATTTT
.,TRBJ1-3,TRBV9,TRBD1,CASSVLPGTVSGNTIYF,TGTGCCAGCAGCGTTCTCCCCGGGACAGTATCTGGAAACACCATATATTTT
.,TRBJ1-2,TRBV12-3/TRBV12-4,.,CASSLRRTYGYTF,TGTGCCAGCAGTTTGAGGCGGACCTATGGCTACACCTTC
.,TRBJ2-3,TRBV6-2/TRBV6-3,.,CASSYAGPGRGADTQYF,TGTGCCAGCAGTTACGCCGGCCCGGGCAGGGGCGCAGATACGCAGTATTTT
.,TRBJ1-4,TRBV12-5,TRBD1,CASGTGVVNEKLFF,TGTGCTAGTGGGACAGGGGTCGTGAATGAAAAACTGTTTTTT
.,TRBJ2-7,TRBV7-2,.,CASSDARQSSYEQYF,TGTGCCAGCAGCGACGCGCGACAAAGCTCCTACGAGCAGTACTTC
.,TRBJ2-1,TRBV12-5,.,CASGFRQFDEQFF,TGTGCTAGTGGTTTTCGACAGTTCGATGAGCAGTTCTTC
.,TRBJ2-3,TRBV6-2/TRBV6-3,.,CASSRRGSTDTQYF,TGTGCCAGCAGTCGCCGTGGCTCCACAGATACGCAGTATTTT
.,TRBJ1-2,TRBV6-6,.,CASSPGSNYGYTF,TGTGCCAGCAGCCCCGGGTCCAACTATGGCTACACCTTC
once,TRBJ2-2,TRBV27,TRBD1,CASSTPGQGNGELFF,TGTGCCAGCAGTACGCCGGGACAGGGCAACGGGGAGCTGTTTTTT
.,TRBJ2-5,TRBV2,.,CASSADSRETQYF,TGTGCCAGCAGCGCGGACAGTAGGGAGACCCAGTACTTC
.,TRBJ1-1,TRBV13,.,CASSLGRAAADTEAFF,TGTGCCAGCAGCTTAGGCCGGGCAGCGGCGGACACTGAAGCTTTCTTT
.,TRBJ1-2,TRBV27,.,CASSSPLSPGYTF,TGTGCCAGCAGTTCCCCCTTAAGTCCTGGCTACACCTTC
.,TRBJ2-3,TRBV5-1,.,CASSAGRDFSTDTQYF,TGCGCCAGCAGTGCCGGCCGGGACTTTAGCACAGATACGCAGTATTTT
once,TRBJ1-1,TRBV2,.,CASNRDVYAFF,TGTGCCAGCAACAGGGACGTGTATGCTTTCTTT
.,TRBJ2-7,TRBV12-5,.,CASGLGIYEQYF,TGTGCTAGTGGTTTGGGCATCTACGAGCAGTACTTC
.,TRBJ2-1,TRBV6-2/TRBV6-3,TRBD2,CASSYPLGLNYNEQFF,TGTGCCAGCAGTTACCCCCTGGGACTAAACTACAATGAGCAGTTCTTC
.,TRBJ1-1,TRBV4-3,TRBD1,CASSVGTGRRVAEAFF,TGCGCCAGCAGCGTCGGGACAGGGCGAAGGGTTGCTGAAGCTTTCTTT
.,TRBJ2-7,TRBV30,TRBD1,CAWSVLPIMGQKRSYEQYF,TGTGCCTGGAGTGTATTGCCTATTATGGGACAGAAGCGCTCCTACGAGCAGTACTTC
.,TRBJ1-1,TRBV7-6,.,CASSSTPDSMNTEAFF,TGTGCCAGCAGCTCTACCCCGGACAGTATGAACACTGAAGCTTTCTTT
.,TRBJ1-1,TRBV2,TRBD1,CASSLTGGIVTEAFF,TGTGCCAGCAGTTTGACAGGGGGCATCGTCACTGAAGCTTTCTTT
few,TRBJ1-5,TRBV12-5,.,CASGLVLGQLNQPQHF,TGTGCTAGTGGTTTGGTACTCGGGCAGCTCAATCAGCCCCAGCATTTT
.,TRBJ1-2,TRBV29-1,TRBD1,CSGTGTGYGYTF,TGCAGCGGAACCGGGACAGGCTATGGCTACACCTTC
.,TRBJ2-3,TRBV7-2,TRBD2,CASSTTLAGGAGTQYF,TGTGCCAGCAGCACAACCCTAGCGGGGGGGGCGGGTACGCAGTATTTT
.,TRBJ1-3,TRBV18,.,CASSPLTGRVIGNTIYF,TGTGCCAGCTCACCACTTACAGGGCGGGTGATTGGAAACACCATATATTTT
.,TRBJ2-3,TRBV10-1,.,CASSETGSNTQYF,TGCGCCAGCAGTGAGACCGGTTCAAATACGCAGTATTTT
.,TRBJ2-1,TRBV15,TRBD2,CATSRDPLAGRDEQFF,TGTGCCACCAGCAGAGATCCTTTAGCGGGGAGGGATGAGCAGTTCTTC